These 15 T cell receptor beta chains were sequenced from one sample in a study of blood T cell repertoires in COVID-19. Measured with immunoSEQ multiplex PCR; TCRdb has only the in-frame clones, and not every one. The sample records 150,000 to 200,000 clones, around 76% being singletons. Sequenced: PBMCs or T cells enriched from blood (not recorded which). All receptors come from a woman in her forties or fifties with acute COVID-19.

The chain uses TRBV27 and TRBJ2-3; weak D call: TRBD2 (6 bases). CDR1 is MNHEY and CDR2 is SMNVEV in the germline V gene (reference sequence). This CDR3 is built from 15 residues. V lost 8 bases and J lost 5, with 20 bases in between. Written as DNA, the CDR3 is TGTGCCAGCGTCGCGGGAAGAGGAGTGGGAGATACGCAGTATTTT. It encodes CASVAGRGVGDTQYF.

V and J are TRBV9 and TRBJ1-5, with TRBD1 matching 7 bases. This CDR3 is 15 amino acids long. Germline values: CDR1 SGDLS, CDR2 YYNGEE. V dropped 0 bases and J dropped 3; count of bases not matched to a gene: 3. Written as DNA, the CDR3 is TGTGCCAGCAGCGTAGGCAGGGGGGACAATCAGCCCCAGCATTTT. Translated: CASSVGRGDNQPQHF.

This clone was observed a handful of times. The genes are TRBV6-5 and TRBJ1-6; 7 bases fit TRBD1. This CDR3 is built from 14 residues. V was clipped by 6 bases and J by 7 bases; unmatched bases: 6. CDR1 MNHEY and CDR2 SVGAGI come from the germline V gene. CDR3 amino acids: CASSSGQRNSPLHF. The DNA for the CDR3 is TGTGCCAGCAGCTCGGGACAGAGAAATTCACCCCTCCACTTT.

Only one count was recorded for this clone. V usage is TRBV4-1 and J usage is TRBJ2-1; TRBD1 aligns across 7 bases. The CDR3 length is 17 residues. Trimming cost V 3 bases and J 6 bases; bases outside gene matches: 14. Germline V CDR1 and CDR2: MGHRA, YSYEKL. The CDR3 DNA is TGCGCCAGCAGCCAGGATTTACAGGGGCGACCGCGCAATGAGCAGTTCTTC. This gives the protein CASSQDLQGRPRNEQFF.

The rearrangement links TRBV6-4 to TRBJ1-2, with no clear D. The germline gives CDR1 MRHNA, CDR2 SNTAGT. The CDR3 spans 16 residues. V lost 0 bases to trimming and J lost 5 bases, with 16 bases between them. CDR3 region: CASSDSFVNSMYGYTF. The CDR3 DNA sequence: TGTGCCAGCAGTGACTCGTTCGTCAACTCTATGTATGGCTACACCTTC.

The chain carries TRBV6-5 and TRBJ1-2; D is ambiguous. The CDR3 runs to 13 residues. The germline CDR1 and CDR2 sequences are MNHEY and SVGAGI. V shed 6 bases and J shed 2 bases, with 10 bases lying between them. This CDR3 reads CASRIDGNYGYTF. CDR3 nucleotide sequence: TGTGCCAGCAGGATAGACGGGAACTATGGCTACACCTTC.

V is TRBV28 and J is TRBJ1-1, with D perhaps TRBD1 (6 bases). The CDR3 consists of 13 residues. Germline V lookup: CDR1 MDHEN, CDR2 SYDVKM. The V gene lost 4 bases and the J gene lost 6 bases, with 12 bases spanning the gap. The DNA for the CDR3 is TGTGCCAGCAGTTCACAGGGTTACGCTGAAGCTTTCTTT. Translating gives CASSSQGYAEAFF.

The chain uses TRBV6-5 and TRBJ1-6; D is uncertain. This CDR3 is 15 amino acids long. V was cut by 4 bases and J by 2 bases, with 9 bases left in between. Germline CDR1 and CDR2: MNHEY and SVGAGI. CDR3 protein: CASSWGVPYNSPLHF. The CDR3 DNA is TGTGCCAGCAGTTGGGGAGTACCCTATAATTCACCCCTCCACTTT.

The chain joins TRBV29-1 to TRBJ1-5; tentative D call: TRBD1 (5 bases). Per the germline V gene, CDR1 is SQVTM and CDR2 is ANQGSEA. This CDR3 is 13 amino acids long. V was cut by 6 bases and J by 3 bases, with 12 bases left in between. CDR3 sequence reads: CSVVDRYNQPQHF. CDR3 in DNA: TGCAGCGTCGTAGACAGATACAATCAGCCCCAGCATTTT.

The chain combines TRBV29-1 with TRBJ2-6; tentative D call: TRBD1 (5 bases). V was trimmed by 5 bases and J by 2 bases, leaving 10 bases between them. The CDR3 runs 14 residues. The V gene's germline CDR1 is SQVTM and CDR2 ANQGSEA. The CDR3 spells CSVLRQTGANVLTF. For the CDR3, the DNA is TGCAGCGTTCTTAGACAGACTGGGGCCAACGTCCTGACTTTC.

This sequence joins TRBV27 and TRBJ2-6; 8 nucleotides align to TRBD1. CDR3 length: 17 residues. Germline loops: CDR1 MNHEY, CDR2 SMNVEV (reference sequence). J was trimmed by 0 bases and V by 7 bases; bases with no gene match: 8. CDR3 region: CASTPGQGFSGANVLTF. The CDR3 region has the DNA TGTGCCAGCACCCCTGGACAGGGTTTCTCTGGGGCCAACGTCCTGACTTTC.

For the CDR3, the DNA is TGTGCCAGCAGCCAAGATCCCCGTGGCTACACCTTC. This gives the protein CASSQDPRGYTF. The V and J genes are TRBV4-2 and TRBJ1-2; D is uncertain. V lost 0 bases to trimming and J lost 7 bases, with 6 bases between them. Per the germline V gene, CDR1 is LGHNA and CDR2 is YNFKEQ. The CDR3 is made up of 12 amino acids.

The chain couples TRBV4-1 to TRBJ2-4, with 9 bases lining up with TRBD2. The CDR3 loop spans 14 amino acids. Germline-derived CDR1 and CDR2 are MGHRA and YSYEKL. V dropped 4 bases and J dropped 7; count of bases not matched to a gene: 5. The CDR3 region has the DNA TGCGCCAGCAGCCTCAGCGGGGGGCAGAACATTCAGTACTTC. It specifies CASSLSGGQNIQYF.

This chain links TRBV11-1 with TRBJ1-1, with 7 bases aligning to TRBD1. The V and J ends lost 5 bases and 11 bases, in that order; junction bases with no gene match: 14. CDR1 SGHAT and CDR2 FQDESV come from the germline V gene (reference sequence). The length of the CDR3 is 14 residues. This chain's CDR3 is CASSPRGTRGLAFF. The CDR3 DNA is TGTGCCAGCAGCCCACGGGGAACAAGGGGGCTGGCTTTCTTT.

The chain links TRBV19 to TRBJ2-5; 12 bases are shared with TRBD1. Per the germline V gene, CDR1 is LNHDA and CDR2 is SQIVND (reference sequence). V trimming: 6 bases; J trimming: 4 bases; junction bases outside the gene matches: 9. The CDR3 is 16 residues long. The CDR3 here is CASSPPGQGARETQYF. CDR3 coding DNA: TGTGCCAGTAGCCCTCCGGGACAGGGGGCCCGAGAGACCCAGTACTTC.